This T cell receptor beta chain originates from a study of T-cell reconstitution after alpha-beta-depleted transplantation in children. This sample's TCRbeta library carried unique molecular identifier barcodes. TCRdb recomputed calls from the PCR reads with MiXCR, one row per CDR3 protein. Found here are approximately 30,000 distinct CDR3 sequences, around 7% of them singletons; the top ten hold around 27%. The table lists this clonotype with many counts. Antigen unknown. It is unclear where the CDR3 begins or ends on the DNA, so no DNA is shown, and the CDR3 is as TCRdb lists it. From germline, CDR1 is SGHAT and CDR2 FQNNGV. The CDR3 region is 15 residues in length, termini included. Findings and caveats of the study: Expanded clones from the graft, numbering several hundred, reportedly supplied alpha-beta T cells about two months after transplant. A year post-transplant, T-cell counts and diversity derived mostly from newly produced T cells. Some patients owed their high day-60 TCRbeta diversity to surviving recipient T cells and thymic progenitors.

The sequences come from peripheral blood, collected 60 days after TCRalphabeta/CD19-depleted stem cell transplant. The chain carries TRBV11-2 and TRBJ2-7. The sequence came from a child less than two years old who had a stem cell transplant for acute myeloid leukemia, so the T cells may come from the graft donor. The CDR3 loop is CASSFSVAVYYEQYF.